Listed below are T cell receptor beta chains from one sample, sequenced in a study of ipilimumab plus nivolumab after autologous stem cell transplantation. Repertoires were generated with immunoSEQ multiplex PCR, while TCRdb's copy carries only in-frame clones and drops some. This sample has some 17,000 clones, with approximately 80% found just once. The input for sequencing was PBMCs, taken in a trial of ipilimumab plus nivolumab as post-transplant consolidation. The receptor set was obtained from a male donor with diffuse large B-cell lymphoma. CDR3s include the opening cysteine and the closing phenylalanine or tryptophan. A D gene is named only where the DNA matches it firmly. Clone size is not always given. Where it is, it says once, few, many or a class for expanded clones.

once,TRBJ2-2,TRBD2,TRBV2,CASSPHSGGSAGELFF,TGTGCCAGCAGTCCCCATAGCGGGGGGTCCGCCGGGGAGCTGTTTTTT
-,TRBJ2-1,TRBD2,TRBV4-1,CASSQVPPGLARSSYNEQFF,TGCGCCAGCAGCCAAGTCCCTCCAGGACTAGCGAGGAGCTCCTACAATGAGCAGTTCTTC
-,TRBJ2-1,TRBD2,TRBV7-2,CASSSSGGSKQQFF,TGTGCCAGCAGCTCTAGCGGGGGCTCGAAACAGCAGTTCTTC
-,TRBJ1-6,-,TRBV5-1,CASSLEVQASNSPLHF,TGCGCCAGCAGCTTGGAGGTTCAGGCCAGTAATTCACCCCTCCACTTT
few,TRBJ2-7,TRBD2,TRBV2,CASSEFSGEQYF,TGTGCCAGCAGTGAATTTAGCGGGGAGCAGTACTTC
-,TRBJ1-1,TRBD1,TRBV19,CASSTSGQGMAEAFF,TGTGCCAGTAGTACATCGGGACAGGGAATGGCTGAAGCTTTCTTT
-,TRBJ1-5,TRBD1,TRBV9,CASSVDPGGGKPQHF,TGTGCCAGCAGCGTAGATCCAGGGGGGGGAAAGCCCCAGCATTTT
-,TRBJ1-2,-,TRBV7-2,CASSFLTDDYGYTF,TGTGCCAGCAGCTTTCTGACAGACGACTATGGCTACACCTTC
few,TRBJ2-1,-,TRBV9,CASSAKDPLYNEQFF,TGTGCCAGCAGCGCCAAAGACCCTCTGTACAATGAGCAGTTCTTC
-,TRBJ2-6,-,TRBV5-4,CASSLEGQGANVLTF,TGTGCCAGCAGCTTGGAGGGCCAGGGGGCCAACGTCCTGACTTTC
-,TRBJ1-2,-,TRBV2,CASRVSGASGYTF,TGTGCCAGCAGAGTTTCAGGGGCTAGTGGCTACACCTTC
-,TRBJ1-1,-,TRBV6-1,CASRDDFTEAFF,TGTGCCAGCAGGGATGACTTCACTGAAGCTTTCTTT
-,TRBJ2-7,-,TRBV5-1,CASSWADERSYEQYF,TGCGCCAGCAGCTGGGCGGACGAACGATCCTACGAGCAGTACTTC
medium-sized,TRBJ2-1,-,TRBV9,CASSVRRGSSYNEQFF,TGTGCCAGCAGCGTTAGGAGGGGGAGCTCCTACAATGAGCAGTTCTTC
-,TRBJ1-1,-,TRBV30,CAWSVLSEAFF,TGTGCCTGGAGTGTACTTAGTGAAGCTTTCTTT
-,TRBJ2-4,TRBD2,TRBV6-1,CASSESGGLAKNIQYF,TGTGCCAGCAGTGAATCGGGGGGGCTGGCCAAAAACATTCAGTACTTC
few,TRBJ1-4,-,TRBV29-1,CSVEAGEPFNEKLFF,TGCAGCGTTGAGGCAGGGGAGCCTTTTAATGAAAAACTGTTTTTT
once,TRBJ2-5,-,TRBV12-5,CASGLEPQETQYF,TGTGCTAGTGGTTTGGAGCCCCAAGAGACCCAGTACTTC
-,TRBJ1-2,-,TRBV5-1,CASSPGGPGGYTF,TGCGCCAGCAGCCCTGGAGGGCCCGGGGGCTACACCTTC
-,TRBJ2-2,-,TRBV2,CANKRGTANTGELFF,TGTGCCAACAAAAGGGGGACGGCGAACACCGGGGAGCTGTTTTTT
-,TRBJ2-1,-,TRBV2,CASSSDLSSYNEQFF,TGTGCCAGCAGTTCGGACCTGAGCTCCTACAATGAGCAGTTCTTC
-,TRBJ2-3,TRBD2,TRBV6-4,CASSYGEGDTQYF,TGTGCCAGCAGTTACGGGGAGGGGGATACGCAGTATTTT
-,TRBJ1-4,-,TRBV12-5,CASGLIRGGANEKLFF,TGTGCTAGTGGTTTGATCCGGGGGGGAGCTAATGAAAAACTGTTTTTT
-,TRBJ2-1,TRBD2,TRBV2,CASTQGLAGGSYNEQFF,TGTGCCAGCACCCAAGGACTAGCGGGGGGATCCTACAATGAGCAGTTCTTC
-,TRBJ1-1,-,TRBV5-1,CASSLVPDILTEAFF,TGCGCCAGCAGCTTGGTTCCCGACATTCTCACTGAAGCTTTCTTT
-,TRBJ2-1,TRBD1,TRBV19,CASSIYSDRDNEQFF,TGTGCCAGTAGTATTTATAGCGACAGGGACAATGAGCAGTTCTTC
once,TRBJ2-7,TRBD1,TRBV2,CASSGQGRSYEQYF,TGTGCCAGCAGTGGACAGGGTAGGTCCTACGAGCAGTACTTC
-,TRBJ1-5,-,TRBV7-8,CASSLDRAGDNQPQHF,TGTGCCAGCAGCTTAGACAGGGCAGGGGACAATCAGCCCCAGCATTTT
-,TRBJ2-7,-,TRBV9,CASSVGLGEYEQYF,TGTGCCAGCAGCGTAGGACTAGGAGAATACGAGCAGTACTTC
few,TRBJ2-1,-,TRBV27,CASSFLESSYNEQFF,-
-,TRBJ2-7,TRBD2,TRBV7-8,CASSLGLAPPVSYEQYF,TGTGCCAGCAGCTTAGGACTAGCGCCGCCCGTTTCCTACGAGCAGTACTTC
-,TRBJ2-4,-,TRBV5-1,CASSLPSGAKNIQYF,TGCGCCAGCAGCCTACCCAGCGGGGCCAAAAACATTCAGTACTTC